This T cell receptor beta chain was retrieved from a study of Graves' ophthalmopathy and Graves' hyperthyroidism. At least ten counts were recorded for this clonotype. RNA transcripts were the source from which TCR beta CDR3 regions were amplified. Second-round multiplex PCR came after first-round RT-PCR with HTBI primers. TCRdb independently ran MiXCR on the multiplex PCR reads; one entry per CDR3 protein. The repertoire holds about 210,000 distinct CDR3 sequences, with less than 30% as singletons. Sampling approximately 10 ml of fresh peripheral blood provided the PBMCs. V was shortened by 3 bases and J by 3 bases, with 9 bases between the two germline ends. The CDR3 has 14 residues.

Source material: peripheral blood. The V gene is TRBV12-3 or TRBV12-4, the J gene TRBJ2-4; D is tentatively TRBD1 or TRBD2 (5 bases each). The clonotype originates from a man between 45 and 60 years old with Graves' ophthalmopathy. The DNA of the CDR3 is TGTGCCAGCAGTTTGGGGGTAGGCAAAAACATTCAGTACTTC. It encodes CASSLGVGKNIQYF.